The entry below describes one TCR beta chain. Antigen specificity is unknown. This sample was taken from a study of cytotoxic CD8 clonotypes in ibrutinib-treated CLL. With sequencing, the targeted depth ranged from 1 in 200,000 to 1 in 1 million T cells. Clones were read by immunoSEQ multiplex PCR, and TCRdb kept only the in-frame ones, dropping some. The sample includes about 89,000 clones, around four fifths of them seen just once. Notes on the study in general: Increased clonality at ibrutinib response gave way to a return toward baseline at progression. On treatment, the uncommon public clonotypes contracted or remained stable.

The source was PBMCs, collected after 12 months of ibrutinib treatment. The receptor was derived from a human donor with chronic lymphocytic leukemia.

CDR3 nucleotides: TGTGCCAGCCAGACCCGTCAAGAGACCCAGTACTTC. Encoded protein: CASQTRQETQYF. The chain carries TRBV6-5 and TRBJ2-5, with D unclear. V was shortened by 8 bases and J by 2 bases, with 9 bases between the two germline ends. The CDR3 length is 12 residues. Germline V gene lookup returns CDR1 MNHEY and CDR2 SVGAGI.